This T cell receptor (beta chain) stems from a study of cytomegalovirus exposure and HLA in healthy donors. General study points: Overall, approximately 150 TCR beta chains were annotated as cytomegalovirus-associated.

The data were produced by immunoSEQ multiplex PCR, yet TCRdb's version contains in-frame clones alone and is incomplete. The table records roughly 150,000 clones, 70% to 90% of them present only once. Turning to this clone: No antigen is known for it.

The CDR3 spans 16 residues. Unmatched junction bases numbered 5, after V lost 2 bases and J lost 0 bases. The germline V gene encodes CDR1 LGHNT and CDR2 FRNRAP. This TCR was recovered from a woman aged 18 to 35 in good health and CMV-seropositive. The chain recombines TRBV12-5 with TRBJ2-3; TRBD2 agrees at 7 bases. The sequencing sample was made of PBMCs. CDR3 coding DNA: TGTGCTAGTGGTTTGTCTGGGGAGGGGAGCACAGATACGCAGTATTTT. It is translated as CASGLSGEGSTDTQYF.